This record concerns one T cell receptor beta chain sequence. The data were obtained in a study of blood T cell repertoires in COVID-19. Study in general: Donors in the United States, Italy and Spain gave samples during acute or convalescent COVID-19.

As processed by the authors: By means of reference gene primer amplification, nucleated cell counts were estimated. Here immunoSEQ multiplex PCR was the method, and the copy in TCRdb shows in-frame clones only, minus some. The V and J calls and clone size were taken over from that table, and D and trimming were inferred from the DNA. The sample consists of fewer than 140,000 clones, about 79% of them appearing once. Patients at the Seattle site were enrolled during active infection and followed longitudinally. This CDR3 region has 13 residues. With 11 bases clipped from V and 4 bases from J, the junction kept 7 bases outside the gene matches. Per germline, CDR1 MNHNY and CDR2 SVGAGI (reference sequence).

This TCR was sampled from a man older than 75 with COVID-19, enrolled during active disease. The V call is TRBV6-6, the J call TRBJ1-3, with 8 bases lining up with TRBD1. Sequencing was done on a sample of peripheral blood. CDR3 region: CAVWTGIGNTIYF. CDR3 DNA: TGTGCCGTTTGGACAGGGATCGGAAACACCATATATTTT.